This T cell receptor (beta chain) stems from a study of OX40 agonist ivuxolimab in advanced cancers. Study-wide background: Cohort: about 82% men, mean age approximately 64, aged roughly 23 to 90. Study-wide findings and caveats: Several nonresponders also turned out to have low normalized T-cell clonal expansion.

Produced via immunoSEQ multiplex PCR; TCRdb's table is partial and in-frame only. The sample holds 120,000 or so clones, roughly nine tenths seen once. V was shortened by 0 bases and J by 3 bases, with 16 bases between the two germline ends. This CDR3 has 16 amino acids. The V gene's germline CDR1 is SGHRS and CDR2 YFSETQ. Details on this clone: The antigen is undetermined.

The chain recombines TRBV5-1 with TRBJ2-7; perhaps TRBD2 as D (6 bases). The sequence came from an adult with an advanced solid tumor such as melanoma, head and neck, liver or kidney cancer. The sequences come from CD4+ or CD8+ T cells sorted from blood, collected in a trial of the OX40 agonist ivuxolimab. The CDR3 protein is CASSLASEGRGYEQYF. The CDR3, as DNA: TGCGCCAGCAGCTTGGCCTCGGAGGGAAGGGGCTACGAGCAGTACTTC.